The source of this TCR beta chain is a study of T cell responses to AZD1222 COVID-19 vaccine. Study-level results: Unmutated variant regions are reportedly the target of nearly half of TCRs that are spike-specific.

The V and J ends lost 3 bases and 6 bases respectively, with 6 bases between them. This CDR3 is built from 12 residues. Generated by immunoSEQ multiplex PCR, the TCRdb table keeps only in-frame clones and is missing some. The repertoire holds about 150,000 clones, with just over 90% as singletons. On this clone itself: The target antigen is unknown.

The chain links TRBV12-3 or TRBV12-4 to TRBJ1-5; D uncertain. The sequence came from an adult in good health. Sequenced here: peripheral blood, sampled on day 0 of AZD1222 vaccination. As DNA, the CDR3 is TGTGCCAGCAGTTTGGCCGGTCAGCCCCAGCATTTT. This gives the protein CASSLAGQPQHF.